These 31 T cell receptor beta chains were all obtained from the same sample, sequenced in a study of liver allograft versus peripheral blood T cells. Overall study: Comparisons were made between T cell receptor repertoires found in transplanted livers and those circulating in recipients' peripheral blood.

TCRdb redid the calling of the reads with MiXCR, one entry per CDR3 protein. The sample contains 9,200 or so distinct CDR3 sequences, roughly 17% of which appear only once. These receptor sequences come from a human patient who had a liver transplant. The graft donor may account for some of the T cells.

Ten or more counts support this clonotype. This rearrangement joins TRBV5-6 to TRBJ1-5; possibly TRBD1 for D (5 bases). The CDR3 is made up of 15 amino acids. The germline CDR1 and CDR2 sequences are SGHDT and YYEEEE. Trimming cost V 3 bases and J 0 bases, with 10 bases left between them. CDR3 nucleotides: TGTGCCAGCAGCTCCTGGGACGGTAGCAATCAGCCCCAGCATTTT. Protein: CASSSWDGSNQPQHF.

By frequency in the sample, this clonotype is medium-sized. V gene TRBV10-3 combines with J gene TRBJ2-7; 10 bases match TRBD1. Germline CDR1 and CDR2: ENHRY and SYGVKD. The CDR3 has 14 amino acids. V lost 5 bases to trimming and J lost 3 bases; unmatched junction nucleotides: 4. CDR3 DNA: TGTGCCATCAGTTGGGGACAGGGGTTCTACGAGCAGTACTTC. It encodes CAISWGQGFYEQYF.

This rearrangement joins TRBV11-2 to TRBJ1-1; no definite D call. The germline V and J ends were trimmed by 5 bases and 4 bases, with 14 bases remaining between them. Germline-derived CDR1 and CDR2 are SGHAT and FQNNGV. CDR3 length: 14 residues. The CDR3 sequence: CASSKIFTSTEAFF. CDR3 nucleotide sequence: TGTGCCAGCAGCAAGATATTCACCAGCACTGAAGCTTTCTTT.

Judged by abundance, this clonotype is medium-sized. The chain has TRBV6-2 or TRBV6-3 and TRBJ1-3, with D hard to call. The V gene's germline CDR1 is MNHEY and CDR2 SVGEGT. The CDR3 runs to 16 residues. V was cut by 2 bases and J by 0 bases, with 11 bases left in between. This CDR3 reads CASSYRVLLSGNTIYF. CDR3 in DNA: TGTGCCAGCAGTTACAGGGTTTTACTCTCTGGAAACACCATATATTTT.

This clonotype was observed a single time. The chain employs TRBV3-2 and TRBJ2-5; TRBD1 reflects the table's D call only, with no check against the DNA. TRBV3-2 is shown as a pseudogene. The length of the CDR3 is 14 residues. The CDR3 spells CASSPLDIKETQYF. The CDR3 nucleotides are TGTGCCAGCAGCCCCCTGGACATTAAGGAGACCCAGTACTTC.

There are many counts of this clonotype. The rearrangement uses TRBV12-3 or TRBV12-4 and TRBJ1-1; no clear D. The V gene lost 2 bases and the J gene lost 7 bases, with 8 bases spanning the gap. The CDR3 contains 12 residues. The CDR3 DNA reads TGTGCCAGCAGTTTACAGGCCTTTGAAGCTTTCTTT. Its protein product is CASSLQAFEAFF.

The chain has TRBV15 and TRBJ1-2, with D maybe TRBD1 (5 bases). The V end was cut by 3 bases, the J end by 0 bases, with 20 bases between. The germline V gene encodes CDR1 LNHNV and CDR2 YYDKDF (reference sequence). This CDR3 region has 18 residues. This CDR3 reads CATSSYWNRITANYGYTF. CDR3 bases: TGTGCCACCAGCAGTTATTGGAACAGGATCACAGCTAACTATGGCTACACCTTC.

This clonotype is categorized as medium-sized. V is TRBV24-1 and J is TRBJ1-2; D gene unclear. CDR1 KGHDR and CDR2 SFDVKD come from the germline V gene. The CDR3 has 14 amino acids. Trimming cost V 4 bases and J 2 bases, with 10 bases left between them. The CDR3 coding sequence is TGTGCCACCAGTGACCCGACAAGGAACTATGGCTACACCTTC. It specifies CATSDPTRNYGYTF.

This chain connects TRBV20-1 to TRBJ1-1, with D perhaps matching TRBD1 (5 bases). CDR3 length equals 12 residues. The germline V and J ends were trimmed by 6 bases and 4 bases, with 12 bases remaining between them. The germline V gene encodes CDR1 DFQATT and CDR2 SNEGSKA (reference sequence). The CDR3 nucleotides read TGCAGTGCCACAGGACAAACCACTGAAGCTTTCTTT. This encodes CSATGQTTEAFF.

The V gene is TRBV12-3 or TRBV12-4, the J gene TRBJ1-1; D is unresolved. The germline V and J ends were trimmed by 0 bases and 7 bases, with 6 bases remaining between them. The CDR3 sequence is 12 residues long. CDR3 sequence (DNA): TGTGCCAGCAGTTTAGCGGAGGGTGAAGCTTTCTTT. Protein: CASSLAEGEAFF.

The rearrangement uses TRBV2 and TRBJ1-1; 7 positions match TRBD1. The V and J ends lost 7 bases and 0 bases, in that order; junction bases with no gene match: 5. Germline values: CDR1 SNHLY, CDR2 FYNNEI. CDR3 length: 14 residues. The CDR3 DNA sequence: TGTGCCAGCACGGGCGGGACAGTGAACACTGAAGCTTTCTTT. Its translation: CASTGGTVNTEAFF. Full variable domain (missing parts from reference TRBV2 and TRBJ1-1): EPEVTQTPSHQVTQMGQEVILRCVPISNHLYFYWYRQILGQKVEFLVSFYNNEISEKSEIFDDQFSVERPDGSNFTLKIRSTKLEDSAMYFCASTGGTVNTEAFFGQGTRLTVV.

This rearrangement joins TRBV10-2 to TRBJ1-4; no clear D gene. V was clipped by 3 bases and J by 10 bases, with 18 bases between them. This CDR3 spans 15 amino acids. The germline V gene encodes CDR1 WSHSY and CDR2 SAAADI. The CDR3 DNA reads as TGCGCCAGCAGTGACCATTTGGTGGGCATCGGAAAACTGTTTTTT. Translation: CASSDHLVGIGKLFF.

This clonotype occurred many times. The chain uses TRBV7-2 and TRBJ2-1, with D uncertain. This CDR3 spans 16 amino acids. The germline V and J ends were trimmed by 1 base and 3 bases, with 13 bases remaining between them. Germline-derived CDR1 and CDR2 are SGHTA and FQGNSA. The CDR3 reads CASSLVDLSRYNEQFF. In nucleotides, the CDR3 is TGTGCCAGCAGCTTAGTAGATCTCAGTCGCTACAATGAGCAGTTCTTC.

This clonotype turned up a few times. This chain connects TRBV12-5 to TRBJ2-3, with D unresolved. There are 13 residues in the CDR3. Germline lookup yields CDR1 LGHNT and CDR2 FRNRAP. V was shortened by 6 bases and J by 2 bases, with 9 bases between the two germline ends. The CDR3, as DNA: TGTGCTAGTGGGGCCTCTAACACAGATACGCAGTATTTT. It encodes CASGASNTDTQYF.

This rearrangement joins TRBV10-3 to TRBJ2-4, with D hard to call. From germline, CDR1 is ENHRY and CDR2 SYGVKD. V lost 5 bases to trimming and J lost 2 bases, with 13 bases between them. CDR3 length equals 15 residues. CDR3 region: CAISSSDLSKNIQYF. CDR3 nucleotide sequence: TGTGCCATCAGTTCCTCGGACCTCTCCAAAAACATTCAGTACTTC.

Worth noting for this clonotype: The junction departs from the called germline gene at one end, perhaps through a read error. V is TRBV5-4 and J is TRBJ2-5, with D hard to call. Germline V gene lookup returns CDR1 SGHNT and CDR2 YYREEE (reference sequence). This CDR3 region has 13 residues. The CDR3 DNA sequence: TGTGCCAGCAGCTTGGTTGACCAGGAGACCCAGTACTTC. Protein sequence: CASSLVDQETQYF.

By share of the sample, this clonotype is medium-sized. The CDR3 loop is CAWSTPGTVYNSPLHF. The CDR3 nucleotides are TGTGCCTGGAGTACCCCCGGGACTGTCTATAATTCACCCCTCCACTTT. The chain links TRBV30 to TRBJ1-6, with a tentative D call TRBD1 (5 bases). Germline assignment: CDR1 GTSNPN and CDR2 SVGIG (reference sequence). The CDR3 is 16 residues long. The V end was cut by 2 bases, the J end by 3 bases, with 14 bases between. Full variable domain (missing parts from reference TRBV30 and TRBJ1-6): SQTIHQWPATLVQPVGSPLSLECTVEGTSNPNLYWYRQAAGRGLQLLFYSVGIGQISSEVPQNLSASRPQDRQFILSSKKLLLSDSGFYLCAWSTPGTVYNSPLHFGNGTRLTVT.

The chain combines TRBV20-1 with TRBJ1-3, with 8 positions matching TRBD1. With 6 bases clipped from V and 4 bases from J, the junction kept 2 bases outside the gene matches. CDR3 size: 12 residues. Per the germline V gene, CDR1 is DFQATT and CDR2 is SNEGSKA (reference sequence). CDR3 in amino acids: CSAGQGGNTIYF. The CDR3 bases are TGCAGTGCCGGACAGGGAGGAAACACCATATATTTT.

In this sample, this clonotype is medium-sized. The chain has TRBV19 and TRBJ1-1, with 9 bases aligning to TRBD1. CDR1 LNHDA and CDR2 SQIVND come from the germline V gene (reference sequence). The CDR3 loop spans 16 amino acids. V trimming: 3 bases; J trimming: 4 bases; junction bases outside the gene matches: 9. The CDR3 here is CASSIILGQGSTEAFF. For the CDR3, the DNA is TGTGCCAGTAGTATTATTCTGGGACAGGGAAGCACTGAAGCTTTCTTT. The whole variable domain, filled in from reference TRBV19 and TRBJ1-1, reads DGGITQSPKYLFRKEGQNVTLSCEQNLNHDAMYWYRQDPGQGLRLIYYSQIVNDFQKGDIAEGYSVSREKKESFPLTVTSAQKNPTAFYLCASSIILGQGSTEAFFGQGTRLTVV.

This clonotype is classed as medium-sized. The CDR3 coding sequence is TGCAGCGTTGCAGGGGACAATGAAAAACTGTTTTTT. It encodes CSVAGDNEKLFF. This chain connects TRBV29-1 to TRBJ1-4; D might be TRBD1 (6 bases). The CDR3 length is 12 residues. Trimming stripped 4 bases from V and 5 bases from J, with 8 bases between. Germline-derived CDR1 and CDR2 are SQVTM and ANQGSEA.

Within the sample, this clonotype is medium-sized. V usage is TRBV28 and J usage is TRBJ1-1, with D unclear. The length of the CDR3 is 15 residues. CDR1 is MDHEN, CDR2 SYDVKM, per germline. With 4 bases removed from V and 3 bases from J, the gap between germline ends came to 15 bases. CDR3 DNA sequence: TGTGCCAGCAGTTCCCCCGGGGTAACCTACACTGAAGCTTTCTTT. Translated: CASSSPGVTYTEAFF.

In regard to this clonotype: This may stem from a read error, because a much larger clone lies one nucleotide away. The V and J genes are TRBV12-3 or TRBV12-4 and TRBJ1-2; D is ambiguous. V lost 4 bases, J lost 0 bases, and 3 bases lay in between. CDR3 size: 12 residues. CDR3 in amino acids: CASSSPNYGYTF. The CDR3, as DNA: TGTGCCAGCAGTTCGCCTAACTATGGCTACACCTTC.

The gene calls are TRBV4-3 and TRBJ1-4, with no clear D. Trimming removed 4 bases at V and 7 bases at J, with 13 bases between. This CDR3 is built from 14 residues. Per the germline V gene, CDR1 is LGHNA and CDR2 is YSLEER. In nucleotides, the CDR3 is TGCGCCAGCAGCCGTTACGCGGAGGGTGAAAAACTGTTTTTT. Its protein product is CASSRYAEGEKLFF.

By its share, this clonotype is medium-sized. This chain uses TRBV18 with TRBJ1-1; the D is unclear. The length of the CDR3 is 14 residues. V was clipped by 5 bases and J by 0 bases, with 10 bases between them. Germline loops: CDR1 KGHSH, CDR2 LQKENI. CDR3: CASSSVQMNTEAFF. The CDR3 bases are TGTGCCAGCTCATCGGTCCAAATGAACACTGAAGCTTTCTTT.

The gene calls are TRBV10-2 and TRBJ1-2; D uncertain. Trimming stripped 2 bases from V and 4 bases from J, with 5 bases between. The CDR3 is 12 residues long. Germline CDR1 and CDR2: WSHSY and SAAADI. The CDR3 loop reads CASSEETYGYTF. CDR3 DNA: TGCGCCAGCAGTGAGGAGACCTATGGCTACACCTTC.

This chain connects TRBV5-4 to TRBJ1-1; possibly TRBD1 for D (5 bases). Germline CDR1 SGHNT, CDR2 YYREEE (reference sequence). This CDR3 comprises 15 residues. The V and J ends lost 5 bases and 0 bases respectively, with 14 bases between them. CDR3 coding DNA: TGTGCCAGCAGTTATGCTGGGGGGATGAACACTGAAGCTTTCTTT. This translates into CASSYAGGMNTEAFF.

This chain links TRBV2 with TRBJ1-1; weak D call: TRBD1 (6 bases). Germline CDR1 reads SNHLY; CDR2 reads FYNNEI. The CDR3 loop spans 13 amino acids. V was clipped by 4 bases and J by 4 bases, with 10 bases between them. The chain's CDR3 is CASSGQVGTEAFF. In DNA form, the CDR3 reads TGTGCCAGCAGTGGACAGGTCGGCACTGAAGCTTTCTTT.

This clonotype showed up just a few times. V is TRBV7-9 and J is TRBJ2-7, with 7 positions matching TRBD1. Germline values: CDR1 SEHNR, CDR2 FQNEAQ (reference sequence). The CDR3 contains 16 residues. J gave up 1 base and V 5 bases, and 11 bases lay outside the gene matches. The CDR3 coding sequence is TGTGCCAGCAGCCCCCTACAGGGGAAGAGATCCTACGAGCAGTACTTC. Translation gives CASSPLQGKRSYEQYF.

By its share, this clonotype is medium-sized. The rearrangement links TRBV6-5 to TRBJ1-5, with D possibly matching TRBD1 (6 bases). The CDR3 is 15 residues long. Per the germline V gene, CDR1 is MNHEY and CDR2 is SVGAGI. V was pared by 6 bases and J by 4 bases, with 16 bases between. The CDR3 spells CASSPGGGLNQPQHF. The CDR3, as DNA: TGTGCCAGCAGCCCCGGGGGGGGGCTTAATCAGCCCCAGCATTTT.

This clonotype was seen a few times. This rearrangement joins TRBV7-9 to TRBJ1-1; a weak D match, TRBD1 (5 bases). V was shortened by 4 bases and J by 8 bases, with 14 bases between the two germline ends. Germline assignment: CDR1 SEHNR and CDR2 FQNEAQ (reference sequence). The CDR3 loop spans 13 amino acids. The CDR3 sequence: CASSWTRDGEAFF. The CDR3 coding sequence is TGTGCCAGCAGCTGGACCCGGGACGGGGAAGCTTTCTTT.

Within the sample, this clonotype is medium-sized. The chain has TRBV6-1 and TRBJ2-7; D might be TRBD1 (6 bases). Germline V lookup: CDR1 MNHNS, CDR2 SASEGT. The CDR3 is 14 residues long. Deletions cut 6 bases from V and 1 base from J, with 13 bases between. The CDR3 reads CASSPWGQSYEQYF. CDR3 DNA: TGTGCCAGCAGCCCGTGGGGGCAATCCTACGAGCAGTACTTC.